This T cell receptor (beta chain) was recorded in a study of blood T cell repertoires in COVID-19. The CDR3 covers 16 residues. As originally analysed: Amplification from reference gene primers served as the basis for estimated nucleated cell counts. Produced via immunoSEQ multiplex PCR; TCRdb's table is partial and in-frame only. D and trimming were read from the DNA, whereas the V and J calls and clone size are those reported in that table. The sample lists approximately 260,000 clones, under 90% seen once, with roughly 2.3% in the top ten. The receptor was derived from a man in his forties or fifties with acute or convalescent COVID-19. The specimen was peripheral blood. J is TRBJ1-2 and V is TRBV21-1; the table's TRBD1 call for D was not verified on the DNA. TRBV21-1 is termed a pseudogene. Here the CDR3 DNA reads TGTGCCAGCAGCAAAGGCCCCGGGACAGGGCATTATGGCTACACCTTC. This codes for CASSKGPGTGHYGYTF.